Following are 17 T cell receptor beta chains from one sample sequenced in a study of identifying expanded T cells in peripheral blood. Using immunoSEQ multiplex PCR, the repertoire was profiled, and TCRdb retains in-frame clones only, with some absent. Of roughly 92,000 clones in the sample, around 89% were seen once. The sequencing sample was made of blood. These receptors all come from a person aged 18 to 70 in good health.

The V gene is TRBV4-3, the J gene TRBJ1-5; possible D gene TRBD1, 6 bases. Germline V gives CDR1 LGHNA, CDR2 YSLEER. The CDR3 has 15 amino acids. V lost 2 bases and J 3 bases, leaving 11 bases between the germline ends. CDR3 sequence reads: CASSQTWDNNQPQHF. In DNA, the CDR3 is TGCGCCAGCAGCCAAACATGGGACAACAATCAGCCCCAGCATTTT.

The count of this clone is one. The gene calls are TRBV18 and TRBJ2-2; no definite D call. The CDR3 loop spans 15 amino acids. Between the trimmed V and J ends, which lost 3 bases and 5 bases, there was a span of 13 bases. Germline lookup yields CDR1 KGHSH and CDR2 LQKENI. The CDR3 here is CASSPVSMDTGELFF. For the CDR3, the DNA is TGTGCCAGCTCACCCGTATCGATGGATACCGGGGAGCTGTTTTTT.

CDR3 in amino acids: CASSINGGGQETQYF. In nucleotides, the CDR3 is TGTGCCAGTAGTATTAATGGGGGTGGCCAAGAGACCCAGTACTTC. This chain joins TRBV19 and TRBJ2-5, with D perhaps matching TRBD1 or TRBD2 (5 bases each). The germline V gene encodes CDR1 LNHDA and CDR2 SQIVND (reference sequence). CDR3 length: 15 residues. The V end was cut by 3 bases, the J end by 1 base, with 12 bases between.

CDR3 protein: CASSPGVPGELFF. As DNA, the CDR3 is TGTGCCAGCAGCCCGGGGGTCCCCGGGGAGCTGTTTTTT. This chain uses TRBV5-6 with TRBJ2-2, with D tentatively TRBD2 (6 bases). From germline, CDR1 is SGHDT and CDR2 YYEEEE. There are 13 residues in the CDR3. The ends were cut back, 4 bases at V and 6 bases at J, with 10 bases in the middle.

The J gene is TRBJ2-1, the V gene TRBV5-1; possible D gene TRBD2, 5 bases. In germline, CDR1 is SGHRS, CDR2 YFSETQ. The CDR3 sequence is 12 residues long. The V gene lost 2 bases and the J gene lost 7 bases, with 7 bases spanning the gap. Written as DNA, the CDR3 is TGCGCCAGCAGCTTATGGGAGAATGAGCAGTTCTTC. It specifies CASSLWENEQFF.

CDR3 nucleotides: TGTGCCAGCAGCCCACAGGGTTGGCCTGAGCAGTACTTC. Its protein is CASSPQGWPEQYF. The chain uses TRBV14 and TRBJ2-7; possible D gene TRBD1, 6 bases. The CDR3 has 13 residues. Trimming removed 4 bases at V and 7 bases at J, with 14 bases between. Germline V gene lookup returns CDR1 SGHDN and CDR2 FVKESK.

The chain couples TRBV6-6 to TRBJ2-7, with D unresolved. Germline CDR1 is MNHNY and CDR2 is SVGAGI (reference sequence). The CDR3 spans 15 residues. With 0 bases removed from V and 5 bases from J, the gap between germline ends came to 14 bases. CDR3 protein: CASSYSRVRFDEQYF. The CDR3 nucleotides read TGTGCCAGCAGTTACTCAAGGGTTCGGTTCGACGAGCAGTACTTC.

The CDR3 protein is CASSPHGTGGNTDTQYF. The DNA for the CDR3 is TGTGCCAGCAGCCCCCACGGGACAGGGGGCAACACAGATACGCAGTATTTT. This sequence joins TRBV11-2 and TRBJ2-3, with 12 bases fitting TRBD1. CDR1 SGHAT and CDR2 FQNNGV come from the germline V gene. The J segment lost 2 bases and the V segment lost 5 bases, leaving 8 bases of the junction unmatched. This CDR3 region has 17 residues.

The chain recombines TRBV10-2 with TRBJ1-2; maybe TRBD1 (5 bases). V dropped 2 bases and J dropped 5 bases, with 6 bases sitting between them. CDR1 is WSHSY and CDR2 is SAAADI in the germline V gene. The CDR3 consists of 12 residues. The CDR3 nucleotides read TGCGCCAGCAGTGAGCGGGGGTATGGCTACACCTTC. This translates into CASSERGYGYTF.

The chain has TRBV19 and TRBJ2-7; TRBD1 matches at 9 bases. The length of the CDR3 is 14 residues. J gave up 5 bases and V 5 bases, and 7 bases lay outside the gene matches. Looked up from germline, CDR1 is LNHDA and CDR2 is SQIVND (reference sequence). CDR3 coding DNA: TGTGCCAGTAGTGTGGACAGGGGAGGGGACGAGCAGTACTTC. Translation gives CASSVDRGGDEQYF.

V usage is TRBV7-2 and J usage is TRBJ1-6; D call uncertain. CDR1 SGHTA and CDR2 FQGNSA come from the germline V gene. Between the trimmed V and J ends, which lost 7 bases and 6 bases, there was a span of 16 bases. The CDR3 sequence is 15 residues long. The CDR3 DNA is TGTGCCAGCACTTACTCCGGCCTAGCTAATTCACCCCTCCACTTT. Translated, it gives CASTYSGLANSPLHF.

Comments on this clone: Sequence at one end of the junction differs from germline and may be a read error. For the CDR3, the DNA is TGTGCCAGCACCTTGGGGACTGAAGCTTTCTTT. It translates to CASTLGTEAFF. The V and J genes are TRBV5-4 and TRBJ1-1; D remains unclear. CDR3 length: 11 amino acids. Germline values: CDR1 SGHNT, CDR2 YYREEE (reference sequence).

This chain uses TRBV5-3 with TRBJ2-3; the D is unclear. TRBV5-3 is identified as an open reading frame with a role that is uncertain. This CDR3 contains 17 residues. V shed 4 bases and J shed 2 bases, with 20 bases lying between them. The CDR3 coding sequence is TGTGCCAGAAGCGAAGAGGCGGTACCACGAATCACAGATACGCAGTATTTT. Its translation: CARSEEAVPRITDTQYF.

V gene TRBV7-2 combines with J gene TRBJ2-3; the match to TRBD2 covers 9 bases. The CDR3 sequence is 13 residues long. The germline CDR1 and CDR2 sequences are SGHTA and FQGNSA. V was pared by 5 bases and J by 5 bases, with 2 bases of the junction left unmatched. CDR3 DNA: TGTGCCAGCAGCACGACTAGCGGAGATACGCAGTATTTT. Its translation is CASSTTSGDTQYF. Full variable domain (rest looked up from reference TRBV7-2 and TRBJ2-3): GAGVSQSPSNKVTEKGKDVELRCDPISGHTALYWYRQSLGQGLEFLIYFQGNSAPDKSGLPSDRFSAERTGGSVSTLTIQRTQQEDSAVYLCASSTTSGDTQYFGPGTRLTVL.

The chain carries TRBV19 and TRBJ2-7; 7 nucleotides align to TRBD1. The trim removed 6 bases at V and 2 bases at J, leaving 4 bases unmatched. This CDR3 is built from 13 residues. Germline V gene sequence: CDR1 LNHDA, CDR2 SQIVND (reference sequence). The CDR3 DNA reads as TGTGCCAGTAGAGCCCAGGGGGCCTACGAGCAGTACTTC. Its translation is CASRAQGAYEQYF.

This clone was counted a few times. The gene calls are TRBV7-8 and TRBJ1-6, with 10 bases identical to TRBD1. This CDR3 has 18 residues. Per the germline V gene, CDR1 is SGHVS and CDR2 is FQNEAQ. Trimming removed 1 base from V and 7 bases from J; junction bases left unmatched: 10. The CDR3 sequence: CASSLVVTGGDWNSPLHF. The CDR3 bases are TGTGCCAGCAGCTTAGTAGTGACAGGGGGCGATTGGAATTCACCCCTCCACTTT.

The chain is built from TRBV6-5 and TRBJ1-1; possible D gene TRBD1, 5 bases. V lost 2 bases and J 1 base, leaving 11 bases between the germline ends. There are 15 residues in the CDR3. Germline loops: CDR1 MNHEY, CDR2 SVGAGI. CDR3 sequence reads: CASSYDPGRNTEAFF. The CDR3 DNA reads as TGTGCCAGCAGTTACGACCCGGGGCGGAACACTGAAGCTTTCTTT.